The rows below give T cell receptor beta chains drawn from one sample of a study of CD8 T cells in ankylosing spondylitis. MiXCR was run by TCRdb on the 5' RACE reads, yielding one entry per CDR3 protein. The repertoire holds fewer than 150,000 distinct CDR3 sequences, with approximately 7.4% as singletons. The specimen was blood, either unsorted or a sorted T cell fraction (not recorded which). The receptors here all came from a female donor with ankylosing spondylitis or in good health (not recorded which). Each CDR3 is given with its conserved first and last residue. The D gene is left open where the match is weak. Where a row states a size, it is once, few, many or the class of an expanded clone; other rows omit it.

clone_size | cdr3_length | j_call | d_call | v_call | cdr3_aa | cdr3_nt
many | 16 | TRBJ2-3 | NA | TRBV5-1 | CASSYEFRGDTDTQYF | TGCGCCAGCAGTTACGAATTCAGGGGTGACACAGATACGCAGTATTTT
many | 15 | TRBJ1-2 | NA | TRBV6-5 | CASSYDTTRLYGYTF | TGTGCCAGCAGTTACGACACGACCAGGCTCTATGGCTACACCTTC
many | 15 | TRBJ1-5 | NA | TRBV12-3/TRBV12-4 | CASSLGQGLNQPQHF | TGTGCCAGCAGTTTAGGGCAGGGCTTGAATCAGCCCCAGCATTTT
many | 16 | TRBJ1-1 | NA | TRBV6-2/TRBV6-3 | CASSYQPDRVNTEAFF | TGTGCCAGCAGTTACCAACCCGACAGAGTGAACACTGAAGCTTTCTTT
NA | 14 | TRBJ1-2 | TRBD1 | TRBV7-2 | CASRHSTGNYGYTF | TGTGCCAGCAGGCATTCGACAGGGAACTATGGCTACACCTTC
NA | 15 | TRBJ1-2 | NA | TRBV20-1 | CSASIPGVGIGGYTF | TGCAGTGCTAGTATCCCTGGTGTAGGGATAGGTGGCTACACCTTC
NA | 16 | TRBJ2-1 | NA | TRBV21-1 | CASSKNPTGRSSEQFF | TGTGCCAGCAGCAAAAATCCGACAGGTCGCTCGTCCGAGCAGTTCTTC
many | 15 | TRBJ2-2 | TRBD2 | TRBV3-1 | CASSRGGANTGELFF | TGTGCCAGCAGCCGGGGAGGGGCGAACACCGGGGAGCTGTTTTTT
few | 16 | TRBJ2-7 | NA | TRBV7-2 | CASSLESGMSSYEQYF | TGTGCCAGCAGCTTAGAGAGCGGAATGAGCTCCTACGAGCAGTACTTC
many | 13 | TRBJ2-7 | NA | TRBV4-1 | CASSQRDPYEQYF | TGCGCCAGCAGCCAAAGAGATCCTTACGAGCAGTACTTC
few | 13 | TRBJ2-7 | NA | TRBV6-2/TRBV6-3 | CASRRGGSEEQYF | TGTGCCAGCAGAAGGGGAGGATCTGAGGAGCAGTACTTC